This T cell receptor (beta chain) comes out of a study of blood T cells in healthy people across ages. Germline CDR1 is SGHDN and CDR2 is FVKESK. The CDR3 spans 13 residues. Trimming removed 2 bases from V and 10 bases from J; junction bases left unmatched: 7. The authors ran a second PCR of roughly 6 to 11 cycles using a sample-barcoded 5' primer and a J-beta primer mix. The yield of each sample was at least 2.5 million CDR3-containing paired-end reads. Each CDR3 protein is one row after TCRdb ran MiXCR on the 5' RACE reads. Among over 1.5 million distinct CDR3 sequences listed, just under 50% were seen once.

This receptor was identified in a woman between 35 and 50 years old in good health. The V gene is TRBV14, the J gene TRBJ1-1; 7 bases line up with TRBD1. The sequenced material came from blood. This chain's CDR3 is CASSQNEGDRAFF. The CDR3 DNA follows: TGTGCCAGCAGCCAAAACGAGGGGGACAGAGCTTTCTTT.